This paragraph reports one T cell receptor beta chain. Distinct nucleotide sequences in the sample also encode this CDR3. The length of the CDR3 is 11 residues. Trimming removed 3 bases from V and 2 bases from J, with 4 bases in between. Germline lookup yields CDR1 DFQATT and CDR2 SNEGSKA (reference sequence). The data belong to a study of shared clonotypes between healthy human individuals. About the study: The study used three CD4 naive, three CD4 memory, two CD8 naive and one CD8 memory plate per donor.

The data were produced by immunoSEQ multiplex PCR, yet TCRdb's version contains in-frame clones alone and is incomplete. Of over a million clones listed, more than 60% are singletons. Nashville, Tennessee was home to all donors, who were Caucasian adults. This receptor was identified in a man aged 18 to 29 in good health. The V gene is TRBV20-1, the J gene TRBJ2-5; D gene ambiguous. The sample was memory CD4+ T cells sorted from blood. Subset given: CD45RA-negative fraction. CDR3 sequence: CSARGQETQYF. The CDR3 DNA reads TGCAGTGCTAGGGGTCAAGAGACCCAGTACTTC.